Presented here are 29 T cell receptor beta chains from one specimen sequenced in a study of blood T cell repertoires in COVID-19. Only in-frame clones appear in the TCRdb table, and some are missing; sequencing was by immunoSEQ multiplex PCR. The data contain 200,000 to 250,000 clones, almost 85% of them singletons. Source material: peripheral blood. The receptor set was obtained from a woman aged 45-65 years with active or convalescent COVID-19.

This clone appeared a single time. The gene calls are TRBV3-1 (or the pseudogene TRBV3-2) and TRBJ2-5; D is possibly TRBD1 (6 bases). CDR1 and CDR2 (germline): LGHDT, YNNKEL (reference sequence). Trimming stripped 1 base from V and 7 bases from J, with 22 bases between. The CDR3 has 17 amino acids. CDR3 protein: CASSQGFGGVGKGTQYF. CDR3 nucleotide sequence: TGTGCCAGCAGCCAAGGTTTTGGGGGCGTTGGTAAAGGGACCCAGTACTTC.

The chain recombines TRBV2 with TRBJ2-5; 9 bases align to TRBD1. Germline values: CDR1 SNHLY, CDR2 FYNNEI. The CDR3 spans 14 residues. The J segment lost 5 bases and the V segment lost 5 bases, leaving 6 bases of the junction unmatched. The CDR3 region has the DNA TGTGCCAGCAGTCGATACAGGGGGCGTGAGACCCAGTACTTC. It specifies CASSRYRGRETQYF.

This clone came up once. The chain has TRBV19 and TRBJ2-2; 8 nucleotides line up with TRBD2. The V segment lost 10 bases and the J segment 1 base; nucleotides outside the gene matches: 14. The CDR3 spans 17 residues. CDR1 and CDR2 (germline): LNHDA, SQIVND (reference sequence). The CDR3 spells CATKDRGGSMNTGELFF. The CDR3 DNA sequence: TGTGCCACCAAAGATCGCGGGGGGTCCATGAACACCGGGGAGCTGTTTTTT.

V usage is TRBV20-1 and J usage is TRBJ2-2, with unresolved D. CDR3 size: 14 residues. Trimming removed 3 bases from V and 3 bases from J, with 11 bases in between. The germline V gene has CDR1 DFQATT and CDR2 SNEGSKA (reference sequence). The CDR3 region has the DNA TGCAGTGCTAGTCCTGGCAGTGACACCGGGGAGCTGTTTTTT. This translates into CSASPGSDTGELFF.

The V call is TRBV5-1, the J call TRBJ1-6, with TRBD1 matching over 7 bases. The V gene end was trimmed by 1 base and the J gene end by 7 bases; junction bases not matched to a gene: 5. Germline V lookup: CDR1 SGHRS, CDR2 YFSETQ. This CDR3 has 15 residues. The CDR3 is CASSLQTGQNSPLHF. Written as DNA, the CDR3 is TGCGCCAGCAGCTTGCAGACAGGGCAGAATTCACCCCTCCACTTT.

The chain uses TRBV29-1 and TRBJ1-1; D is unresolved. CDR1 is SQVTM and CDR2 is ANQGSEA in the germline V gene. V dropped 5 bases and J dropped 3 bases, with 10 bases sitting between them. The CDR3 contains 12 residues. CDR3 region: CSVRFGDTEAFF. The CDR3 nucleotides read TGCAGCGTTCGTTTCGGGGACACTGAAGCTTTCTTT.

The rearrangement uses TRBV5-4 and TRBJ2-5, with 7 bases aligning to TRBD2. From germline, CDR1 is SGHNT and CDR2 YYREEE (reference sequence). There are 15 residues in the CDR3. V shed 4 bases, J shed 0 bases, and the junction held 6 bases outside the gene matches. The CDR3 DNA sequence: TGTGCCAGCAGCCCCGGGGGAGGGGACCAAGAGACCCAGTACTTC. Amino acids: CASSPGGGDQETQYF.

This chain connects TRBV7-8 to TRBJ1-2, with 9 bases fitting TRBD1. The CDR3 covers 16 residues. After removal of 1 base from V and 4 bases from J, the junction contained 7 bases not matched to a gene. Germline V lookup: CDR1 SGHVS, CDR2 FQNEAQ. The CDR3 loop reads CASSLDGTGTSYGYTF. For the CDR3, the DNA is TGTGCCAGCAGCTTAGACGGGACAGGGACATCCTATGGCTACACCTTC.

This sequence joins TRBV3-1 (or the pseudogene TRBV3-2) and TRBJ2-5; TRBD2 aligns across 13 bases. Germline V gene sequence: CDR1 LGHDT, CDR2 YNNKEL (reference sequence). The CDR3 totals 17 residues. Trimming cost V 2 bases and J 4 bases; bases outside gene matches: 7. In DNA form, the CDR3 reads TGTGCCAGCAGCCAAAGACTAGCGGGGGGACCACGAGAGACCCAGTACTTC. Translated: CASSQRLAGGPRETQYF.

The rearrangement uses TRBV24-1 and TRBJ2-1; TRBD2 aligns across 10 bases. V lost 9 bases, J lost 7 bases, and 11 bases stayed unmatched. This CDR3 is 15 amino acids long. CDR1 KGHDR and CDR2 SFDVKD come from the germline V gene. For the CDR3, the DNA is TGTGCCACCTCCCCGAACCTAGCGGGAGTAAATGAGCAGTTCTTC. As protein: CATSPNLAGVNEQFF.

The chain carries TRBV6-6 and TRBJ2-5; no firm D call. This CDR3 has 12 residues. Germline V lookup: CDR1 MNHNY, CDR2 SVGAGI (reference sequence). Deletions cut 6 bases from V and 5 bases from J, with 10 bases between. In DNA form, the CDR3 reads TGTGCCAGCAGCGCTTATACTGAGACCCAGTACTTC. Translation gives CASSAYTETQYF.

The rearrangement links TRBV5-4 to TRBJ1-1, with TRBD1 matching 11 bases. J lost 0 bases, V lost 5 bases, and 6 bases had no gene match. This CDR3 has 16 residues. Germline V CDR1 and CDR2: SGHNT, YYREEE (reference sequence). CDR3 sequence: CASRPRDRGVNTEAFF. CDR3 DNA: TGTGCCAGCAGACCCCGGGACAGGGGGGTGAACACTGAAGCTTTCTTT. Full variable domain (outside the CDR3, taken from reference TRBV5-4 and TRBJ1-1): ETGVTQSPTHLIKTRGQQVTLRCSSQSGHNTVSWYQQALGQGPQFIFQYYREEENGRGNFPPRFSGLQFPNYSSELNVNALELDDSALYLCASRPRDRGVNTEAFFGQGTRLTVV.

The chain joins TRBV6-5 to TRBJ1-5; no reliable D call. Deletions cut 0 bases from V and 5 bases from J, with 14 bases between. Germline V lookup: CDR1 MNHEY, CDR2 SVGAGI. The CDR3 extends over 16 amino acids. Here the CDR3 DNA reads TGTGCCAGCAGTTACTCCGGGAGTACGTCGGATCAGCCCCAGCATTTT. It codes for CASSYSGSTSDQPQHF.

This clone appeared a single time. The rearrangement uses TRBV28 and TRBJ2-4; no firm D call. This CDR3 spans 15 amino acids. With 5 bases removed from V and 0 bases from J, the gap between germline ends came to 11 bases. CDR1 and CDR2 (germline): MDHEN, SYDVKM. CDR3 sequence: CASSPNTLAKNIQYF. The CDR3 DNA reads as TGTGCCAGCAGTCCAAACACCCTAGCCAAAAACATTCAGTACTTC.

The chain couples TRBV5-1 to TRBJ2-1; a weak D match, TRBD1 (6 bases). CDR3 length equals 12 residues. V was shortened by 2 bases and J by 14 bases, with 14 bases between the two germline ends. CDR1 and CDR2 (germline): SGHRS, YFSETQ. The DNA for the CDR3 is TGCGCCAGCAGCTTACTCCAGGGGAGAGAGTTCTTC. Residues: CASSLLQGREFF.

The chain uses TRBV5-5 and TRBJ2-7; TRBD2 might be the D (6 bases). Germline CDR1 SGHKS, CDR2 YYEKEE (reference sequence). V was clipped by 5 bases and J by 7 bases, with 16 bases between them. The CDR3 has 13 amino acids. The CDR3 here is CASRRDFRDEQYF. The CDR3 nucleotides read TGTGCCAGCAGACGGGACTTTCGGGATGAGCAGTACTTC.

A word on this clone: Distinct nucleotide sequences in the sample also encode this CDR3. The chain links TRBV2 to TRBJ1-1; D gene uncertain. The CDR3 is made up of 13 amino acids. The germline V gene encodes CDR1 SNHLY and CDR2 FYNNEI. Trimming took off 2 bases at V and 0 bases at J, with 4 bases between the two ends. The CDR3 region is CASSESVNTEAFF. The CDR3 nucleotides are TGTGCCAGCAGTGAATCTGTGAACACTGAAGCTTTCTTT.

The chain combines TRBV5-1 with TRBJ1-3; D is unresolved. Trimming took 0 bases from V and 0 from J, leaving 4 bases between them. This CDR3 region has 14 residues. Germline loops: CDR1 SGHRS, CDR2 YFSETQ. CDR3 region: CASSLVSSGNTIYF. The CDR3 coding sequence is TGCGCCAGCAGCTTGGTCAGCTCTGGAAACACCATATATTTT.

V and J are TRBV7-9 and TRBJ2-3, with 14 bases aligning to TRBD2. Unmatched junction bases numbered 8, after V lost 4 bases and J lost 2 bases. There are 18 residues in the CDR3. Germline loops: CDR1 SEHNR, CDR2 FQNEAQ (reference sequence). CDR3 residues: CASSSGPGLAGVTDTQYF. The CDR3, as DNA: TGTGCCAGCAGCTCCGGACCGGGACTAGCGGGAGTCACAGATACGCAGTATTTT.

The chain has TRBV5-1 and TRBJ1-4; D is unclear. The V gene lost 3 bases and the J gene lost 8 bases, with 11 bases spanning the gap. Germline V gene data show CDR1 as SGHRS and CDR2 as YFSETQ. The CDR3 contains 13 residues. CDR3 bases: TGCGCCAGCAGCTCTATTGACGGGGAAAAACTGTTTTTT. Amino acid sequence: CASSSIDGEKLFF. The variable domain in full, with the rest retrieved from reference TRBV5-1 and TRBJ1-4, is KAGVTQTPRYLIKTRGQQVTLSCSPISGHRSVSWYQQTPGQGLQFLFEYFSETQRNKGNFPGRFSGRQFSNSRSEMNVSTLELGDSALYLCASSSIDGEKLFFGSGTQLSVL.

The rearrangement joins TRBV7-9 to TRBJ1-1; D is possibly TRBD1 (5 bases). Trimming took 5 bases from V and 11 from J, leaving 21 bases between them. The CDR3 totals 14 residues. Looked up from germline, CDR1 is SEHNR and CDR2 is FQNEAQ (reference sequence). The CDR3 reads CASSPQKGSGRAFF. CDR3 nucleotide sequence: TGTGCCAGCAGCCCTCAAAAGGGGTCGGGGAGGGCTTTCTTT.

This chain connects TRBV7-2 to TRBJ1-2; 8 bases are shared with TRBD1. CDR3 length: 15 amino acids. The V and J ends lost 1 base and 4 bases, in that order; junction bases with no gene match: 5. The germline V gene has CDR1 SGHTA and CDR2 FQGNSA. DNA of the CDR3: TGTGCCAGCAGCTTAGGACAGGGGATCTCCTATGGCTACACCTTC. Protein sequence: CASSLGQGISYGYTF.

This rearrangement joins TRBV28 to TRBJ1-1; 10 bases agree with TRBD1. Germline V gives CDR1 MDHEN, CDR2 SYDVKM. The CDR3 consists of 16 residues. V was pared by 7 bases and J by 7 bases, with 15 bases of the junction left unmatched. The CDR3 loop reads CASNTLRGQGWDEAFF. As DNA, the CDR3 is TGTGCCAGCAACACTCTGAGGGGACAGGGGTGGGATGAAGCTTTCTTT. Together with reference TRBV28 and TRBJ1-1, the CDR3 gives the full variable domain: DVKVTQSSRYLVKRTGEKVFLECVQDMDHENMFWYRQDPGLGLRLIYFSYDVKMKEKGDIPEGYSVSREKKERFSLILESASTNQTSMYLCASNTLRGQGWDEAFFGQGTRLTVV.

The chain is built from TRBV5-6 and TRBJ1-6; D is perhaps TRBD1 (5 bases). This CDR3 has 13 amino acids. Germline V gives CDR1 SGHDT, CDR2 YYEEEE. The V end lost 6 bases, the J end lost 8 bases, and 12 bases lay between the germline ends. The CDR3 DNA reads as TGTGCCAGCACCCTACTCAGGGATTCACCCCTCCACTTT. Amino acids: CASTLLRDSPLHF.

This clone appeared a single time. The CDR3 nucleotides are TGTGCCAGCAGCCATACAGACTATGGCTACACCTTC. This gives the protein CASSHTDYGYTF. This chain joins TRBV3-1 (or the pseudogene TRBV3-2) and TRBJ1-2; D is unresolved. V lost 3 bases, J lost 3 bases, and 5 bases lay in between. CDR3 length: 12 amino acids. The germline gives CDR1 LGHDT, CDR2 YNNKEL (reference sequence).

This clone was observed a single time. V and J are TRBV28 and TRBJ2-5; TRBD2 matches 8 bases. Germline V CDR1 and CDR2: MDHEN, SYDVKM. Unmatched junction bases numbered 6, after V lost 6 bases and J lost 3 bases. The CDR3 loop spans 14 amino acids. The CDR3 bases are TGTGCCAGCAGGGCGGGAGGTTCGGAAGAGACCCAGTACTTC. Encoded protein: CASRAGGSEETQYF.

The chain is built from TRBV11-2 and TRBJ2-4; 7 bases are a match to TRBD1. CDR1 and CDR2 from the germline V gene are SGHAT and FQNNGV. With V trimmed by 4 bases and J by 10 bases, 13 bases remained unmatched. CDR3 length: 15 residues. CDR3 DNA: TGTGCCAGCAGCTCCGGGACAGCCGCCCGAGGGATTCAGTACTTC. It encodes CASSSGTAARGIQYF. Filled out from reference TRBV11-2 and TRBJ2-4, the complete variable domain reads EAGVAQSPRYKIIEKRQSVAFWCNPISGHATLYWYQQILGQGPKLLIQFQNNGVVDDSQLPKDRFSAERLKGVDSTLKIQPAKLEDSAVYLCASSSGTAARGIQYFGAGTRLSVL.

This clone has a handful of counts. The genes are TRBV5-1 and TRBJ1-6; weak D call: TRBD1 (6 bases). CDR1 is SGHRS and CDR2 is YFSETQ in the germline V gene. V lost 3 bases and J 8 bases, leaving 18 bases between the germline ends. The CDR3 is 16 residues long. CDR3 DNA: TGCGCCAGCAGCTCGAAGACCGGGACATCCGATTCACCCCTCCACTTT. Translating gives CASSSKTGTSDSPLHF.

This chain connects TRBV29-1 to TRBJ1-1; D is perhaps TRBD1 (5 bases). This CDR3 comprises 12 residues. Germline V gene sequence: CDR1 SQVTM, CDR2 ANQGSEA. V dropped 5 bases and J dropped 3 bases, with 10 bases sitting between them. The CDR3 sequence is CSVRGAYTEAFF. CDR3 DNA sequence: TGCAGCGTTAGGGGCGCGTACACTGAAGCTTTCTTT.